This T cell receptor beta chain came from a study of response to subunit inactivated influenza vaccine. The CDR3 spans 17 residues. Trimming pared 6 bases from V and 2 bases from J, leaving 21 bases between. TCRdb called the RT-PCR reads again in MiXCR, with one record for every CDR3 protein. Among under 500,000 distinct CDR3 sequences listed, roughly 9.7% were seen once. The source is a man between 45 and 60 years old who received an inactivated influenza vaccine. The specimen comprised PBMCs from blood, sampled 35 to 45 days after vaccination. The V and J genes are TRBV12-3 or TRBV12-4 and TRBJ2-3; possible D gene TRBD2, 6 bases. The CDR3 DNA reads TGTGCCAGCAGCGCCGGGACTTCCCTCAGTAACACAGATACGCAGTATTTT. It translates to CASSAGTSLSNTDTQYF.